This entry describes one T cell receptor beta chain. Its antigen is unknown. The protocol was immunoSEQ multiplex PCR, while the TCRdb copy is restricted to in-frame clones and leaves out a portion. The data hold tens of thousands of clones, with roughly 89% observed a single time. This entry comes from a study of T cell responses to AZD1222 COVID-19 vaccine. Study findings and constraints: Unmutated variant regions are reportedly targeted by nearly half of spike-specific TCRs. Possibly, clonal diversity was underestimated; donors were largely white British and included more females.

Trimming took 6 bases from V and 0 from J, leaving 11 bases between them. The CDR3 has 14 residues. The germline V gene encodes CDR1 MNHEY and CDR2 SVGAGI. Sample: peripheral blood, taken 28 days after the second AZD1222 dose. The sequence was obtained from an adult who received the AZD1222 COVID-19 vaccine. The chain is built from TRBV6-5 and TRBJ1-1; D is undetermined. CDR3 bases: TGTGCCAGCAGCCGAACGTGGTTGAACACTGAAGCTTTCTTT. Its translation: CASSRTWLNTEAFF.